The 21 T cell receptor beta chains in this list originate from one sample, sequenced in a study of cytomegalovirus exposure and HLA in healthy donors. The PCR was carried out with 60 Vbeta primers and 13 Jbeta primers. TCRdb's copy holds only in-frame clones and misses some; the assay was immunoSEQ multiplex PCR. The table lists roughly 190,000 clones, over 70% of them singletons. Sequencing was done on a sample of PBMCs. The receptors come from a woman in her twenties or thirties in good health and CMV-seropositive.

The chain combines TRBV28 with TRBJ2-7; a possible D gene is TRBD2 (5 bases). The CDR3 covers 15 residues. Germline V gene data show CDR1 as MDHEN and CDR2 as SYDVKM. Trimming left V 3 bases short and J 1 base short, with 13 bases between. CDR3 DNA: TGTGCCAGCAGTTTGGTGGGAGTGGGATCCTACGAGCAGTACTTC. This encodes CASSLVGVGSYEQYF. Combining the CDR3 with reference TRBV28 and TRBJ2-7 gives the whole variable domain DVKVTQSSRYLVKRTGEKVFLECVQDMDHENMFWYRQDPGLGLRLIYFSYDVKMKEKGDIPEGYSVSREKKERFSLILESASTNQTSMYLCASSLVGVGSYEQYFGPGTRLTVT.

The J gene is TRBJ1-1, the V gene TRBV7-9; the D is unclear. Germline V gives CDR1 SEHNR, CDR2 FQNEAQ (reference sequence). The ends were cut back, 8 bases at V and 1 base at J, with 11 bases in the middle. CDR3 length: 13 amino acids. CDR3 loop: CASHPGGNTEAFF. The DNA of the CDR3 is TGTGCCAGCCACCCCGGCGGGAACACTGAAGCTTTCTTT.

The J gene is TRBJ1-5, the V gene TRBV5-1; no reliable D call. The CDR3 is made up of 14 amino acids. Trimming took off 0 bases at V and 7 bases at J, with 11 bases between the two ends. The V gene's germline CDR1 is SGHRS and CDR2 YFSETQ. The CDR3 sequence: CASSLGYAGQPQHF. The CDR3 nucleotides are TGCGCCAGCAGCTTGGGGTACGCCGGGCAGCCCCAGCATTTT. Filled out from reference TRBV5-1 and TRBJ1-5, the complete variable domain reads KAGVTQTPRYLIKTRGQQVTLSCSPISGHRSVSWYQQTPGQGLQFLFEYFSETQRNKGNFPGRFSGRQFSNSRSEMNVSTLELGDSALYLCASSLGYAGQPQHFGDGTRLSIL.

This clone was found a few times. The genes are TRBV28 and TRBJ1-5; D is perhaps TRBD1 (6 bases). The CDR3 is made up of 15 amino acids. Germline loops: CDR1 MDHEN, CDR2 SYDVKM. Trimming shortened V by 4 bases and J by 2 bases, and 12 bases separated the two germline ends. The chain's CDR3 is CASSYQGRGNQPQHF. The CDR3 nucleotides are TGTGCCAGCAGTTATCAGGGGAGGGGCAATCAGCCCCAGCATTTT.

This clone has more than one count but fewer than ten. The chain carries TRBV6-1 and TRBJ1-5, with TRBD1 matching 7 bases. CDR3 length: 15 amino acids. Germline V gene sequence: CDR1 MNHNS, CDR2 SASEGT. Trimming removed 5 bases from V and 0 bases from J; junction bases left unmatched: 4. CDR3 sequence (DNA): TGTGCCAGCAGTCCACGACAGGGTAGCAATCAGCCCCAGCATTTT. It codes for CASSPRQGSNQPQHF.

This chain joins TRBV12-5 and TRBJ2-3; 9 bases are a match to TRBD2. From germline, CDR1 is LGHNT and CDR2 FRNRAP. After removal of 0 bases from V and 5 bases from J, the junction contained 3 bases not matched to a gene. CDR3 length: 15 amino acids. The CDR3 loop is CASGLVAGGQDTQYF. DNA of the CDR3: TGTGCTAGTGGTTTGGTAGCGGGAGGCCAAGATACGCAGTATTTT. Based on the CDR3 plus reference TRBV12-5 and TRBJ2-3, the full variable domain is DARVTQTPRHKVTEMGQEVTMRCQPILGHNTVFWYRQTMMQGLELLAYFRNRAPLDDSGMPKDRFSAEMPDATLATLKIQPSEPRDSAVYFCASGLVAGGQDTQYFGPGTRLTVL.

The chain employs TRBV19 and TRBJ2-3, with 9 bases fitting TRBD2. This CDR3 comprises 17 residues. Germline V lookup: CDR1 LNHDA, CDR2 SQIVND (reference sequence). V shed 6 bases and J 0 bases; nucleotides not matched to a gene: 10. The CDR3 here is CASRVLGAGGSTDTQYF. CDR3 DNA sequence: TGTGCCAGTAGGGTGCTCGGAGCGGGAGGTAGCACAGATACGCAGTATTTT.

The chain employs TRBV10-3 and TRBJ1-2; D is ambiguous. Per the germline V gene, CDR1 is ENHRY and CDR2 is SYGVKD. This CDR3 is built from 14 residues. The V end was cut by 3 bases, the J end by 2 bases, with 10 bases between. The CDR3 nucleotides read TGTGCCATCAGTGAAGCATCGAAAAACTATGGCTACACCTTC. Protein sequence: CAISEASKNYGYTF.

The chain links TRBV5-5 to TRBJ2-7, with 9 bases fitting TRBD1. Germline CDR1 SGHKS, CDR2 YYEKEE (reference sequence). CDR3 length equals 15 residues. J was trimmed by 2 bases and V by 3 bases; bases with no gene match: 6. The CDR3 DNA is TGTGCCAGCAGCTACCGGACAGGGGACGCCTACGAGCAGTACTTC. It codes for CASSYRTGDAYEQYF.

This chain links TRBV11-2 with TRBJ2-1, with 9 bases fitting TRBD2. CDR3 length: 17 amino acids. Germline CDR1 and CDR2: SGHAT and FQNNGV. V trimming: 3 bases; J trimming: 0 bases; junction bases outside the gene matches: 6. The CDR3 DNA is TGTGCCAGCAGCTTCTCTAGCGGGGCCTACTCCTACAATGAGCAGTTCTTC. Translating gives CASSFSSGAYSYNEQFF.

The chain is built from TRBV5-4 and TRBJ1-2; D gene unclear. CDR1 is SGHNT and CDR2 is YYREEE in the germline V gene (reference sequence). The CDR3 has 14 residues. V was clipped by 4 bases and J by 1 base, with 11 bases between them. CDR3 loop: CASSRERSNYGYTF. In DNA, the CDR3 is TGTGCCAGCAGCCGAGAGAGGAGTAACTATGGCTACACCTTC.

This clone was seen a handful of times. The V and J genes are TRBV6-1 and TRBJ1-6; D possibly corresponds to TRBD1 (6 bases). The CDR3 has 15 amino acids. Trimming cost V 4 bases and J 10 bases, with 17 bases left between them. Germline values: CDR1 MNHNS, CDR2 SASEGT. CDR3 loop: CASSGPQGPGSPLHF. The DNA for the CDR3 is TGTGCCAGCAGTGGGCCCCAGGGGCCAGGGTCACCCCTCCACTTT.

This clone was counted only a few times. The gene calls are TRBV18 and TRBJ2-2, with TRBD2 matching 7 bases. Trimming cost V 2 bases and J 6 bases; bases outside gene matches: 6. Per the germline V gene, CDR1 is KGHSH and CDR2 is LQKENI. The CDR3 length is 15 residues. In DNA form, the CDR3 reads TGTGCCAGCTCACCAGTCGCGGGAGTGGCCGGGGAGCTGTTTTTT. Protein: CASSPVAGVAGELFF.

This rearrangement joins TRBV7-2 to TRBJ2-2; no clear D gene. Deletions cut 3 bases from V and 4 bases from J, with 18 bases between. Germline CDR1 is SGHTA and CDR2 is FQGNSA. This CDR3 is built from 17 residues. CDR3 coding DNA: TGTGCCAGCAGCTTTACCCTAGTGTCGGTATTCACCGGGGAGCTGTTTTTT. Encoded protein: CASSFTLVSVFTGELFF.

The chain links TRBV28 to TRBJ1-1; no firm D call. This CDR3 region has 11 residues. V lost 2 bases to trimming and J lost 8 bases, with 6 bases between them. Germline V gives CDR1 MDHEN, CDR2 SYDVKM. DNA of the CDR3: TGTGCCAGCAGTTTAGGGAGAGAAGCTTTCTTT. Protein sequence: CASSLGREAFF.

CDR3 amino acids: CASSPRQGLYEQYF. The CDR3 DNA reads as TGTGCCAGCAGCCCCCGACAGGGTCTCTACGAGCAGTACTTC. The chain joins TRBV9 to TRBJ2-7, with 7 bases matching TRBD1. Per the germline V gene, CDR1 is SGDLS and CDR2 is YYNGEE. The junction had 7 bases not matched to a gene; V was cut back by 4 bases and J by 3 bases. This CDR3 comprises 14 residues.

A word on this clone: Other nucleotide sequences from this sample produce the same CDR3. V gene TRBV28 combines with J gene TRBJ1-1; D not resolved. In germline, CDR1 is MDHEN, CDR2 SYDVKM. The CDR3 runs 13 residues. V lost 2 bases and J 1 base, leaving 5 bases between the germline ends. Here the CDR3 DNA reads TGTGCCAGCAGTTTACCCGGGAACACTGAAGCTTTCTTT. Its protein is CASSLPGNTEAFF.

Only a few counts were recorded for this clone. This chain connects TRBV4-1 to TRBJ1-4, with D unclear. Deletions cut 4 bases from V and 7 bases from J, with 10 bases between. Germline CDR1 and CDR2: MGHRA and YSYEKL. This CDR3 is 13 amino acids long. CDR3 nucleotides: TGCGCCAGCAGCCTTACTAGAACTGAAAAACTGTTTTTT. The encoded protein is CASSLTRTEKLFF.

The chain links TRBV19 to TRBJ2-1; 12 bases align to TRBD2. The germline CDR1 and CDR2 sequences are LNHDA and SQIVND (reference sequence). This CDR3 has 17 amino acids. Unmatched junction bases numbered 3, after V lost 0 bases and J lost 3 bases. This CDR3 is CASSIELAGGVYNEQFF. CDR3 DNA: TGTGCCAGTAGTATAGAACTAGCGGGAGGTGTCTACAATGAGCAGTTCTTC.

The rearrangement links TRBV5-6 to TRBJ2-3; TRBD2 aligns across 12 bases. CDR3 length: 17 residues. The V and J ends lost 1 base and 5 bases, in that order; junction bases with no gene match: 8. Per germline, CDR1 SGHDT and CDR2 YYEEEE. The CDR3 loop is CASSLLASGRGEDTQYF. The CDR3 DNA follows: TGTGCCAGCAGCTTGTTGGCTAGCGGGAGGGGGGAAGATACGCAGTATTTT.

There are a few counts of this clone. The chain recombines TRBV7-6 with TRBJ2-3; 13 bases are shared with TRBD2. The CDR3 loop spans 16 amino acids. Losses at the gene ends were 5 bases for V and 3 bases for J; bases not matched to a gene: 5. Germline-derived CDR1 and CDR2 are SGHVS and FNYEAQ. CDR3 sequence (DNA): TGTGCCAGCAGCCTCGGGACTAGCGGGAATACAGATACGCAGTATTTT. Encoded protein: CASSLGTSGNTDTQYF. Full variable domain (outside the CDR3, taken from reference TRBV7-6 and TRBJ2-3): GAGVSQSPRYKVTKRGQDVALRCDPISGHVSLYWYRQALGQGPEFLTYFNYEAQQDKSGLPNDRFSAERPEGSISTLTIQRTEQRDSAMYRCASSLGTSGNTDTQYFGPGTRLTVL.